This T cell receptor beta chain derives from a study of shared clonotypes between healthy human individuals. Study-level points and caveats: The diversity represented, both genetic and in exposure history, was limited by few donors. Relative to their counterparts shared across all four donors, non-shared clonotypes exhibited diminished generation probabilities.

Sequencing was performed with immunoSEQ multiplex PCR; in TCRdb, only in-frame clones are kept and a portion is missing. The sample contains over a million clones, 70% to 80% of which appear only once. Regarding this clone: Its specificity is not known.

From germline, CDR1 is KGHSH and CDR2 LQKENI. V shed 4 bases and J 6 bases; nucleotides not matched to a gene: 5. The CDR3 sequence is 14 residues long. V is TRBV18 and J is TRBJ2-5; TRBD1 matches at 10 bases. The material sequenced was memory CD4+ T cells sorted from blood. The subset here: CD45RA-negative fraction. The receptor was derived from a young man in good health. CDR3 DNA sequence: TGTGCCAGCTCACTCCGGGACAGGGGACAGACCCAGTACTTC. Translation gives CASSLRDRGQTQYF.